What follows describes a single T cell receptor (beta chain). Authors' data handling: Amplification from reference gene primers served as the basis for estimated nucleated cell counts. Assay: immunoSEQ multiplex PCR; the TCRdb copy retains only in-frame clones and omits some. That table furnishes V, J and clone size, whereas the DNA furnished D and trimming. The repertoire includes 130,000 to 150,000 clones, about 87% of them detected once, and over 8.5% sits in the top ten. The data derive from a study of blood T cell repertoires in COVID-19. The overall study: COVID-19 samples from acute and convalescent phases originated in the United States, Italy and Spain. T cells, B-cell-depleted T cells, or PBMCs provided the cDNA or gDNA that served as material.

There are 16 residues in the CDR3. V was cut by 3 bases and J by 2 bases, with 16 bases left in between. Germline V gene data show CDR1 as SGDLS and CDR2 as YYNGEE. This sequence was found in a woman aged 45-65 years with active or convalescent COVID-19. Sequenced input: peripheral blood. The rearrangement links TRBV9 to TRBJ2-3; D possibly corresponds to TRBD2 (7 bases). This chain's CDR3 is CASSASAGANTDTQYF. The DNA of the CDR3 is TGTGCCAGCAGCGCCTCCGCGGGGGCCAACACAGATACGCAGTATTTT.